These 10 T cell receptor beta chains came from one sample sequenced in a study of T cell repertoires in cytomegalovirus infection. TCRdb redid the calling of the reads with MiXCR, one entry per CDR3 protein. The sample holds approximately 400,000 distinct CDR3 sequences, about 33% seen once. Sequenced: PBMCs. The receptors originated from a human donor in good health (CMV status not recorded). Some clones in this sample may be carry-over from other donors' samples.

The V gene is TRBV6-1, the J gene TRBJ2-5; possibly TRBD1 for D (7 bases). The germline CDR1 and CDR2 sequences are MNHNS and SASEGT. V was trimmed by 4 bases and J by 5 bases, leaving 14 bases between them. This CDR3 spans 14 amino acids. The CDR3 DNA follows: TGTGCCAGCAGTGGCCAGGGGGGCACGGAGACCCAGTACTTC. The encoded protein is CASSGQGGTETQYF.

This clonotype was observed a few times. V usage is TRBV28 and J usage is TRBJ2-5; D is perhaps TRBD2 (5 bases). Germline assignment: CDR1 MDHEN and CDR2 SYDVKM. The ends were cut back, 5 bases at V and 3 bases at J, with 7 bases in the middle. This CDR3 spans 12 amino acids. CDR3 loop: CASSGAEETQYF. CDR3 nucleotides: TGTGCCAGCAGTGGAGCGGAAGAGACCCAGTACTTC.

A remark on this clonotype: It is likely a read error, because the conserved phenylalanine at the end of the CDR3 is missing. J is TRBJ2-4 and V is TRBV20-1; D remains unclear. Germline CDR1 is DFQATT and CDR2 is SNEGSKA (reference sequence). Trimming took off 6 bases at V and 8 bases at J, with 8 bases between the two ends. CDR3 length: 10 amino acids. CDR3 sequence (DNA): TGCAGTGCCAAGAGGCACATTCAGTACTTA. It translates to CSAKRHIQYL.

This clonotype was seen only a few times. The J gene is TRBJ1-2, the V gene TRBV29-1, with TRBD1 identical over 9 bases. Germline CDR1 and CDR2: SQVTM and ANQGSEA. There are 16 residues in the CDR3. V lost 4 bases to trimming and J lost 4 bases; unmatched junction nucleotides: 13. CDR3 sequence: CSVVAPLGQGSYGYTF. The DNA for the CDR3 is TGCAGCGTTGTGGCACCTTTGGGACAGGGTAGCTATGGCTACACCTTC.

The sample holds many counts of this clonotype. This rearrangement joins TRBV10-2 to TRBJ2-3; TRBD2 might be the D (6 bases). Germline loops: CDR1 WSHSY, CDR2 SAAADI. V was clipped by 1 base and J by 4 bases, with 9 bases between them. The CDR3 is 14 amino acids. CDR3 coding DNA: TGCGCCAGCAGTGAGTGGGGGGTCGCAGATACGCAGTATTTT. Its translation: CASSEWGVADTQYF.

This chain uses TRBV11-2 with TRBJ2-7; D is unresolved. CDR1 SGHAT and CDR2 FQNNGV come from the germline V gene. The CDR3 spans 12 residues. Trimming removed 4 bases at V and 9 bases at J, with 13 bases between. CDR3 protein: CASSSWGGSQYF. The CDR3 nucleotides are TGTGCCAGCAGCTCGTGGGGTGGCTCGCAGTACTTC.

The chain is built from TRBV11-2 and TRBJ2-2; TRBD2 matches at 9 bases. V trimming: 4 bases; J trimming: 6 bases; junction bases outside the gene matches: 6. This CDR3 spans 15 amino acids. Germline values: CDR1 SGHAT, CDR2 FQNNGV. This CDR3 reads CASSSGLAGPGELFF. CDR3 DNA: TGTGCCAGCAGCTCCGGCCTAGCGGGGCCCGGGGAGCTGTTTTTT.

This chain joins TRBV20-1 and TRBJ2-4; 10 bases match TRBD2. The CDR3 runs to 16 residues. The ends lost 0 bases at V and 0 bases at J; junction bases unmatched: 2. Germline lookup yields CDR1 DFQATT and CDR2 SNEGSKA (reference sequence). The CDR3 region has the DNA TGCAGTGCTAGAGAAGCGGGGGGGGTAGCCAAAAACATTCAGTACTTC. This codes for CSAREAGGVAKNIQYF.

This clonotype was observed many times. This chain uses TRBV7-8 with TRBJ2-4, with a tentative D call TRBD1 (6 bases). Germline assignment: CDR1 SGHVS and CDR2 FQNEAQ. The CDR3 has 18 amino acids. V was trimmed by 0 bases and J by 1 base, leaving 16 bases between them. The CDR3 is CASSLARLPGQAKNIQYF. Written as DNA, the CDR3 is TGTGCCAGCAGCTTAGCGCGGCTCCCAGGACAGGCCAAAAACATTCAGTACTTC.

This clonotype was counted only a few times. The V gene is TRBV5-8, the J gene TRBJ1-1, with TRBD1 matching over 7 bases. CDR1 and CDR2 from the germline V gene are SGHTS and YDEGEE. V lost 4 bases and J lost 4; bases outside the gene matches: 10. The CDR3 is made up of 15 amino acids. The CDR3 spells CASSVYRGGFTEAFF. As DNA, the CDR3 is TGTGCCAGCAGCGTATACAGGGGAGGATTCACTGAAGCTTTCTTT.